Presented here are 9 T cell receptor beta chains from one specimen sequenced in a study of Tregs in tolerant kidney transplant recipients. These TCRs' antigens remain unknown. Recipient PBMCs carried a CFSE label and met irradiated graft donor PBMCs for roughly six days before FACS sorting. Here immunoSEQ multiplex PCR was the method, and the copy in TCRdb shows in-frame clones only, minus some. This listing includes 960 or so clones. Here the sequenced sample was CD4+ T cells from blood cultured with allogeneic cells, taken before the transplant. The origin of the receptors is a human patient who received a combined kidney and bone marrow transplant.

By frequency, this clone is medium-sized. This CDR3 is CASSRPDRDNSPLHF. The sequenced part of the CDR3 DNA is TGCGCCAGCAGCCGCCCGGACAGAGATAATTCACCC. The V gene is TRBV4-1, the J gene TRBJ1-6, with D possibly matching TRBD1 (6 bases). The sequenced fragment ends 3 residues before the CDR3 boundary, so the rest is inferred from the germline J gene. Between the trimmed V and J ends, which lost 4 bases and 5 bases, there was a span of 12 bases. The CDR3 is made up of 15 amino acids. The germline CDR1 and CDR2 sequences are MGHRA and YSYEKL.

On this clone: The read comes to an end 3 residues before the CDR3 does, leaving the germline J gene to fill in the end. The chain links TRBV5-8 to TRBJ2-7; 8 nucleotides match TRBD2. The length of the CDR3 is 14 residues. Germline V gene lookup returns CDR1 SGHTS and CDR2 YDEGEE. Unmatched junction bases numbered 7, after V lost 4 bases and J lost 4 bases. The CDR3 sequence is CASSGTSFPYEQYF. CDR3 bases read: TGTGCCAGCAGCGGGACTAGTTTCCCTTACGAG.

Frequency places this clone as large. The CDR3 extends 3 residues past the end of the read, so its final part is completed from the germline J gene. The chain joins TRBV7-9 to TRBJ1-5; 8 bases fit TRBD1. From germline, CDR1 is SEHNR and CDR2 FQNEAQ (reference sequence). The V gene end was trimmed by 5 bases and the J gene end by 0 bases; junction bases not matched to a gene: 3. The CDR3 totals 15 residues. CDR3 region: CASSPTGDSNQPQHF. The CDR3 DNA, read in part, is TGTGCCAGCAGCCCGACAGGGGATAGCAATCAGCCC.

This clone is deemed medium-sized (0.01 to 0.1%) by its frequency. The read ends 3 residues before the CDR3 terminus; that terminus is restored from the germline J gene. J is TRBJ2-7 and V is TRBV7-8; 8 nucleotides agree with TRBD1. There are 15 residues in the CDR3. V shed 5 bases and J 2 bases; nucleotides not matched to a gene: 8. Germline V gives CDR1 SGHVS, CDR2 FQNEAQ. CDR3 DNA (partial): TGTGCCAGCAGCGGAGGACAGGGACCCCCCTACGAG. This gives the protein CASSGGQGPPYE. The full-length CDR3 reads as CASSGGQGPPYEQYF.

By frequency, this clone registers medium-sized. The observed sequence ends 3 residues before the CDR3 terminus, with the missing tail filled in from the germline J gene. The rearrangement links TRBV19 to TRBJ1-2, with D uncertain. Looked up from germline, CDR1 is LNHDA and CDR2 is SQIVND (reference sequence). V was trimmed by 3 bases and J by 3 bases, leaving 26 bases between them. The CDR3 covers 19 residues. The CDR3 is CASSIFWSSSRSPYYGYTF. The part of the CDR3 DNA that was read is TGTGCCAGTAGTATTTTTTGGTCTTCGTCTCGGTCCCCCTACTATGGC.

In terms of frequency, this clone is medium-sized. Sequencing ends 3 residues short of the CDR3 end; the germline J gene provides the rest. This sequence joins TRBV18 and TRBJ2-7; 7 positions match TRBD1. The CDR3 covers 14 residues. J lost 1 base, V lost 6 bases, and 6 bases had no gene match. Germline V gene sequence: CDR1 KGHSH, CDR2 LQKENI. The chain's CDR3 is CASSPGQSSYEQYF. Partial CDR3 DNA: TGTGCCAGCTCCCCGGGACAGAGTTCCTACGAG. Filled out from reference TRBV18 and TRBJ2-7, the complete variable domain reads NAGVMQNPRHLVRRRGQEARLRCSPMKGHSHVYWYRQLPEEGLKFMVYLQKENIIDESGMPKERFSAEFPKEGPSILRIQQVVRGDSAAYFCASSPGQSSYEQYFGPGTRLTVT.

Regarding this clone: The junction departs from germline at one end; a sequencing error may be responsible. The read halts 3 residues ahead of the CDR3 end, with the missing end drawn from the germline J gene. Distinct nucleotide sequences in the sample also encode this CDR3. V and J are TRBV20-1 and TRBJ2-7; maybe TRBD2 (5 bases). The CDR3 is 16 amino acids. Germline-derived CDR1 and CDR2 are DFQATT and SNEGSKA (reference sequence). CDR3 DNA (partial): TGCAGCGCTAGATCCCCCAGGCGGGCAAGCTCCTACGAG. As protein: CSARSPRRASSYE. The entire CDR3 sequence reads CSARSPRRASSYEQYF.

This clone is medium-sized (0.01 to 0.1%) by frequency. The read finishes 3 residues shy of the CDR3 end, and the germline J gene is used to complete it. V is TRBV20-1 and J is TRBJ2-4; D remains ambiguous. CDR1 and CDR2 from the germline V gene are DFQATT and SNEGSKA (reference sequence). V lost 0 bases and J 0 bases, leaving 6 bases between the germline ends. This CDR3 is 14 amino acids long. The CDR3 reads CSAREVLAKNIQYF. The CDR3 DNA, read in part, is TGCAGTGCTAGAGAGGTACTAGCCAAAAACATT.

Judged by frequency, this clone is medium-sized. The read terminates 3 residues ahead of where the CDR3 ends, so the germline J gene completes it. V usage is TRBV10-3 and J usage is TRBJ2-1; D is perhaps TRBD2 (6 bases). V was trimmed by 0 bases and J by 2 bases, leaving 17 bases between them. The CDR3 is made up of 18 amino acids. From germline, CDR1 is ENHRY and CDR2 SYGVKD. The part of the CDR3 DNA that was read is TGTGCCATCAGTGAGTCCTTAATACCGGGACTTACCTACAATGAG. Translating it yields CAISESLIPGLTYNE. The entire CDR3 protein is CAISESLIPGLTYNEQFF.